This TCR beta chain emerged from a study of blood T cells in healthy people across ages. Broader study findings: Per-million-T-cell TCR beta diversity fell roughly linearly with age.

Then a second PCR, running about 6 to 11 cycles, was carried out with a sample-barcoded 5' primer and a J-beta primer mix. TCRdb fed the 5' RACE reads into MiXCR, producing one record per CDR3 protein. The sample contains hundreds of thousands of distinct CDR3 sequences, roughly 30% of which appear only once. In the case of this clonotype: Its antigen remains unknown.

CDR3 length equals 14 residues. With V trimmed by 6 bases and J by 11 bases, 14 bases remained unmatched. Specimen: blood. This chain connects TRBV12-3 or TRBV12-4 to TRBJ2-3, with 7 bases fitting TRBD1. The sequence was collected from an elderly woman in good health. Here the CDR3 DNA reads TGTGCCAGCAGAAGGACAGTGGGGACAGATGTGCAGTATTTT. Encoded protein: CASRRTVGTDVQYF.